This T cell receptor beta chain emerged from a study of T cell responses to AZD1222 COVID-19 vaccine. In the study overall: Second-dose timings of about 4 or about 12 weeks were pooled. Study outcomes and limitations: Donors were chiefly white British, with a greater number of females, and clonal diversity was perhaps underestimated.

This clone was detected only once. What it recognizes is unknown. TCRdb's table, derived via immunoSEQ multiplex PCR, lists solely in-frame clones and lacks some. This table holds 150,000 to 200,000 clones, more than 85% found once. The germline V and J ends were trimmed by 4 bases and 9 bases, with 15 bases remaining between them. This CDR3 has 13 amino acids. The chain combines TRBV12-3 or TRBV12-4 with TRBJ1-1; the D is unclear. The TCR sequence derives from an adult in good health. The material sequenced was peripheral blood, taken on day 0 of AZD1222 vaccination. For the CDR3, the DNA is TGTGCCAGCAGTTCATCCCAACGGGCAAAAGCTTTCTTT. This sequence encodes CASSSSQRAKAFF.